This T cell receptor (beta chain) was captured by sequencing in a study of cytomegalovirus exposure and HLA in healthy donors. Study-level background: The Caucasian-associated ancestry cluster contained around four fifths of the roughly 370 genotyped donors.

Deletions cut 7 bases from V and 7 bases from J, with 23 bases between. The CDR3 totals 15 residues. Per the germline V gene, CDR1 is SNHLY and CDR2 is FYNNEI. A remark on this clone: Its antigen is unknown.

Study results and limitations: Later work found most CMV-associated TCR beta chains apparently HLA-restricted.

Primers: 60 Vbeta forward and 13 Jbeta reverse. The method was immunoSEQ multiplex PCR; TCRdb's version includes in-frame clones alone and lacks a portion of them. The sample has a few hundred thousand clones; 70% to 85% are singletons. Sequences were obtained from PBMCs. The chain couples TRBV2 to TRBJ2-7; D is perhaps TRBD1 (5 bases). The TCR was taken from a woman in her forties in good health and CMV-seronegative. CDR3 DNA sequence: TGTGCCAGCACCCGGTTTGGGGCCTTAGGTGGGGAGCAGTACTTC. As protein: CASTRFGALGGEQYF.